This T cell receptor (beta chain) was identified during a study of CD8 T cells in ankylosing spondylitis (dated by TCRdb to 2016 to 2017). Study-level background: The study set out to find disease-linked TCR variants by profiling T cell receptor beta repertoires in ankylosing spondylitis patients and healthy donors. The full study cohort comprised 25 ankylosing spondylitis patients and over 95 healthy donors. Samples of peripheral blood were taken, and for ankylosing spondylitis patients, synovial fluid was collected as well.

Sequencing instrument: Illumina HiSeq 2500. Quantitative 5'-RACE with molecular barcodes was the method used to prepare the TCR beta libraries. The original methods were these. A new computational method, built on a probabilistic model of VDJ rearrangement, was used to identify disease-linked TCR variants. TCRdb reworked the public reads: Q25 trimming with fastp, MiXCR clone assembly, productive beta chains retained. Rows merge per CDR3 protein into single entries with the most common DNA and genes. The V and J calls follow TCRdb's processing rather than the paper's. Counted in this sample were around 770,000 distinct CDR3 sequences; approximately 12% of them appeared once. The ten largest account for roughly 0.51% of the sample. This clonotype was seen repeatedly, ten times or more. Its antigen specificity is not known. No qualities accompany the bases; no much larger clone lies one base away. The CDR3 goes from the cysteine to the phenylalanine over 15 residues. Only CDR3 DNA remains: 45 bases, in frame from the first base. V is shortened by 0 bases, J by 3 bases, and the region joining them spans 11 bases. Reading the germline V gene (reference sequence) gives CDR1 DFQATT and CDR2 SNEGSKA.

Overall results and qualifications from the work: A TCR beta motif made up of eight highly homologous amino acid variants appeared to be characteristic of blood from ankylosing spondylitis patients. Some motif variants had previously been reported in the synovial fluid and blood of reactive arthritis patients, which suggests shared mechanisms of disease initiation. The disease-linked clones were reported to be significantly enriched in matched synovial fluid samples from ankylosing spondylitis patients. A CD8+ phenotype was shown by the disease-linked clones, which were found at relatively low frequencies in peripheral blood.

The sample taken for sequencing was blood, either unsorted or a sorted T cell fraction (not recorded which). The source of this sequence is a male donor with ankylosing spondylitis. The chain links TRBV20-1 with TRBJ1-4; confidence is insufficient to name the D gene. The sequenced DNA: TGCAGTGCTAGAGATCGCCCCGCGGCTAATGAAAAACTGTTTTTT. It codes for CSARDRPAANEKLFF.